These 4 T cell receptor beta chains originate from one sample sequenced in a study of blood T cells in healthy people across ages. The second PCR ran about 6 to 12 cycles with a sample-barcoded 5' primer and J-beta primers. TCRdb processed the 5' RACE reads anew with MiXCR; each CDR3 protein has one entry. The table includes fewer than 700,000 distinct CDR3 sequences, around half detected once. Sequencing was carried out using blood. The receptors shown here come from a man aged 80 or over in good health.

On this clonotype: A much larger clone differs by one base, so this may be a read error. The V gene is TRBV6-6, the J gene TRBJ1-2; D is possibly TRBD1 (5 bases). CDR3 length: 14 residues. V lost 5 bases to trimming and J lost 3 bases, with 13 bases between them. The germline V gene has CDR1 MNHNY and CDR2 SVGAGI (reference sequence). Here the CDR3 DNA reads TGTGCCAGCAGTAAATGGGACGGGGACTATGGCTACACCTTC. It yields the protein CASSKWDGDYGYTF.

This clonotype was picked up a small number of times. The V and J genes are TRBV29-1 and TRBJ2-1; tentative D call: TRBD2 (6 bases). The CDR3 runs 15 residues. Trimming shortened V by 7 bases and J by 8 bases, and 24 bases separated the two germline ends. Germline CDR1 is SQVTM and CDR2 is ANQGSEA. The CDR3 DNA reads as TGCAGCGCGTCGCGGGGAGCTCAGGTGGGCGATGAGCAGTTCTTC. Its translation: CSASRGAQVGDEQFF.

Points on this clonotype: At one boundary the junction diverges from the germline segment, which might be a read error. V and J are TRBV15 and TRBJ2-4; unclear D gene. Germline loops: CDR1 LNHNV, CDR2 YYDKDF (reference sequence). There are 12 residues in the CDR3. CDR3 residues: CATGRGPSIQYF. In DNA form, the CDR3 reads TGTGCCACCGGCAGAGGCCCTTCGATTCAGTACTTC.

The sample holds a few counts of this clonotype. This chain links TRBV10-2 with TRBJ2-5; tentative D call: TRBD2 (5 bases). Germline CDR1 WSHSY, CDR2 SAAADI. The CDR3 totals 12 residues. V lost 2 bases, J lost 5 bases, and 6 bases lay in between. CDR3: CASSEERETQYF. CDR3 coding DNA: TGCGCCAGCAGTGAGGAGCGGGAGACCCAGTACTTC.